The source of this T cell receptor (beta chain) is a study of Graves' ophthalmopathy and Graves' hyperthyroidism. In its sample, this clonotype was seen many times. The TCR beta CDR3 regions underwent amplification from RNA transcripts. Amplification began with first-round RT-PCR using HTBI primers, then second-round multiplex PCR was performed. TCRdb recomputed calls from the multiplex PCR reads with MiXCR, one row per CDR3 protein. The repertoire holds hundreds of thousands of distinct CDR3 sequences, more than 20% seen once, with around 3.2% in the top ten. The sequence came from a woman in her late teens or twenties with stable Graves' hyperthyroidism. Input material: peripheral blood.

The CDR3 region is CASSEGMENTEAFF. CDR3 in DNA: TGTGCCAGCAGTGAAGGGATGGAAAACACTGAAGCTTTCTTT. The rearrangement joins TRBV6-1 to TRBJ1-1, with unresolved D. The CDR3 sequence is 14 residues long. Trimming cost V 1 base and J 2 bases, with 8 bases left between them. Germline V gene lookup returns CDR1 MNHNS and CDR2 SASEGT.